These 22 T cell receptor beta chains were all obtained from the same sample, sequenced in a study of CD8 T cells in Susac syndrome. Reverse transcription used about 0.45 to 1 ug RNA and random hexamers. TCRdb processed the immunoSEQ multiplex PCR reads anew with MiXCR; each CDR3 protein has one entry. This table has 95,000 to 150,000 distinct CDR3 sequences, about 94% appearing once. The sequenced sample was CD8+ T cells from PBMCs. The receptors were gathered from a human donor with Susac syndrome.

This chain connects TRBV20-1 to TRBJ1-1, with D tentatively TRBD1 (6 bases). There are 13 residues in the CDR3. The germline CDR1 and CDR2 sequences are DFQATT and SNEGSKA (reference sequence). Trimming left V 3 bases short and J 6 bases short, with 14 bases between. The CDR3 region is CSASPTGGAEAFF. Written as DNA, the CDR3 is TGCAGTGCTAGCCCGACAGGTGGAGCTGAAGCTTTCTTT.

The genes are TRBV6-5 and TRBJ1-1; D remains ambiguous. Germline V gene lookup returns CDR1 MNHEY and CDR2 SVGAGI. CDR3 length: 15 amino acids. Trimming shortened V by 6 bases and J by 2 bases, and 16 bases separated the two germline ends. The CDR3: CASSYGSGLNTEAFF. The CDR3 bases are TGTGCCAGCAGCTACGGATCGGGCCTAAACACTGAAGCTTTCTTT.

This chain joins TRBV4-3 and TRBJ1-1, with D tentatively TRBD1 (5 bases). Looked up from germline, CDR1 is LGHNA and CDR2 is YSLEER. This CDR3 has 13 amino acids. Between the trimmed V and J ends, which lost 3 bases and 5 bases, there was a span of 10 bases. The CDR3 reads CASSQTRGTEAFF. DNA for the CDR3: TGCGCCAGCAGCCAGACCCGGGGGACTGAAGCTTTCTTT.

The chain uses TRBV6-1 and TRBJ1-5; D may be TRBD1 (5 bases). V shed 7 bases and J shed 0 bases, with 10 bases lying between them. Germline-derived CDR1 and CDR2 are MNHNS and SASEGT. The CDR3 has 14 amino acids. The CDR3 nucleotides are TGTGCCAGCAAGGACACCAATAGCAATCAGCCCCAGCATTTT. Its protein product is CASKDTNSNQPQHF.

J is TRBJ1-2 and V is TRBV12-3 or TRBV12-4, with TRBD1 identical over 9 bases. This CDR3 region has 15 residues. V lost 3 bases, J lost 7 bases, and 9 bases stayed unmatched. In DNA, the CDR3 is TGTGCCAGCAGTTTTTCAGGGACAGGGCATTCTGGCTACACCTTC. This sequence encodes CASSFSGTGHSGYTF.

This chain joins TRBV12-3 or TRBV12-4 and TRBJ1-5, with D hard to call. The CDR3 totals 12 residues. Trimming took 7 bases from V and 8 from J, leaving 12 bases between them. CDR3 protein: CASNQGLEPQHF. CDR3 sequence (DNA): TGTGCCAGCAACCAAGGGTTGGAGCCCCAGCATTTT.

The chain links TRBV13 to TRBJ2-7; D is undetermined. Germline CDR1 PRHDT, CDR2 FYEKMQ (reference sequence). This CDR3 is built from 14 residues. V was cut by 2 bases and J by 0 bases, with 8 bases left in between. The CDR3 reads CASSLRSRSYEQYF. The CDR3 nucleotides are TGTGCCAGCAGCTTACGGAGTCGCTCCTACGAGCAGTACTTC.

This clonotype was picked up one time. V usage is TRBV15 and J usage is TRBJ2-1; TRBD2 matches 8 bases. This CDR3 region has 16 residues. V was pared by 9 bases and J by 6 bases, with 16 bases of the junction left unmatched. The germline V gene encodes CDR1 LNHNV and CDR2 YYDKDF (reference sequence). The CDR3 loop is CATTTAPLAGSNEQFF. The CDR3 DNA reads as TGTGCCACTACCACCGCCCCCCTAGCGGGTTCCAATGAGCAGTTCTTC.

The chain uses TRBV6-1 and TRBJ1-2; D not resolved. The CDR3 is 14 amino acids. V lost 5 bases, J lost 4 bases, and 14 bases lay in between. Germline lookup yields CDR1 MNHNS and CDR2 SASEGT. The CDR3 protein is CASSTLGESYGYTF. The DNA for the CDR3 is TGTGCCAGCAGTACCTTGGGAGAGAGCTATGGCTACACCTTC.

This rearrangement joins TRBV20-1 to TRBJ2-3; 10 nucleotides agree with TRBD2. The trim removed 4 bases at V and 0 bases at J, leaving 4 bases unmatched. Germline CDR1 DFQATT, CDR2 SNEGSKA (reference sequence). The CDR3 spans 15 residues. The CDR3 DNA reads as TGCAGTGCTACTAGCGGGGGAGATAGCACAGATACGCAGTATTTT. This sequence encodes CSATSGGDSTDTQYF.

The chain has TRBV7-8 and TRBJ2-2; 14 nucleotides align to TRBD2. This CDR3 comprises 17 residues. Per germline, CDR1 SGHVS and CDR2 FQNEAQ. Trimming removed 5 bases from V and 4 bases from J; junction bases left unmatched: 6. The CDR3 DNA sequence: TGTGCCAGCAGCACCGGGACTAGCGGGGGAGTCACCGGGGAGCTGTTTTTT. Protein sequence: CASSTGTSGGVTGELFF. Looking up the rest from reference TRBV7-8 and TRBJ2-2 gives the full variable domain: GAGVSQSPRYKVAKRGQDVALRCDPISGHVSLFWYQQALGQGPEFLTYFQNEAQLDKSGLPSDRFFAERPEGSVSTLKIQRTQQEDSAVYLCASSTGTSGGVTGELFFGEGSRLTVL.

This chain links TRBV5-6 with TRBJ1-2; 7 nucleotides match TRBD1. The CDR3 runs to 14 residues. The germline V gene encodes CDR1 SGHDT and CDR2 YYEEEE. The V and J ends lost 3 bases and 2 bases, in that order; junction bases with no gene match: 4. CDR3 amino acids: CASSWDRANYGYTF. The CDR3 DNA reads TGTGCCAGCAGCTGGGACAGAGCAAACTATGGCTACACCTTC.

The chain combines TRBV7-2 with TRBJ2-5; D remains ambiguous. V was clipped by 5 bases and J by 5 bases, with 12 bases between them. The germline V gene has CDR1 SGHTA and CDR2 FQGNSA. This CDR3 has 13 residues. This chain's CDR3 is CASSPGPGETQYF. CDR3 nucleotides: TGTGCCAGCAGCCCCGGCCCCGGGGAGACCCAGTACTTC.

This clonotype was seen just once. The V and J genes are TRBV12-5 and TRBJ2-3; tentative D call: TRBD2 (6 bases). CDR1 LGHNT and CDR2 FRNRAP come from the germline V gene. Trimming took off 8 bases at V and 3 bases at J, with 18 bases between the two ends. The CDR3 has 15 amino acids. CDR3: CASRLAPRGTDTQYF. In DNA, the CDR3 is TGTGCTAGTCGCCTCGCCCCACGGGGGACAGATACGCAGTATTTT.

The V gene is TRBV12-3 or TRBV12-4, the J gene TRBJ2-2; 10 bases map to TRBD2. V was pared by 1 base and J by 8 bases, with 13 bases of the junction left unmatched. The CDR3 is 18 residues long. In DNA form, the CDR3 reads TGTGCCAGCAGTTTAGGGGCAGCTAGCGGGGGACCCAGAGGGGAGCTGTTTTTT. It codes for CASSLGAASGGPRGELFF.

This clonotype was counted once. The chain uses TRBV20-1 and TRBJ1-1; D possibly corresponds to TRBD1 (5 bases). Germline V CDR1 and CDR2: DFQATT, SNEGSKA (reference sequence). The CDR3 sequence is 15 residues long. V was pared by 5 bases and J by 1 base, with 17 bases between. In DNA, the CDR3 is TGCAGTGCTGAGGATAGCGGACACCCGAACACTGAAGCTTTCTTT. Translating gives CSAEDSGHPNTEAFF.

The chain combines TRBV9 with TRBJ2-5; D possibly uses TRBD1 or TRBD2 (5 bases each). Germline V CDR1 and CDR2: SGDLS, YYNGEE. Trimming took 0 bases from V and 7 from J, leaving 13 bases between them. This CDR3 has 14 residues. CDR3 amino acids: CASSVGSLGGTQYF. DNA of the CDR3: TGTGCCAGCAGCGTAGGTAGCCTTGGGGGGACCCAGTACTTC.

Concerning this clonotype itself: One junction end does not reproduce the germline sequence, and a read error may be involved. The chain employs TRBV6-2 or TRBV6-3 and TRBJ2-7; 8 bases map to TRBD2. The CDR3 runs 14 residues. CDR1 and CDR2 (germline): MNHEY, SVGEGT. CDR3 in amino acids: CASSYHAGGYEQYF. The CDR3 nucleotides are TGTGCCAGCAGTTACCACGCGGGGGGCTACGAACAGTACTTC.

V gene TRBV12-3 or TRBV12-4 combines with J gene TRBJ2-2; D possibly uses TRBD1 or TRBD2 (5 bases each). Trimming cost V 3 bases and J 3 bases, with 8 bases left between them. There are 14 residues in the CDR3. In DNA, the CDR3 is TGTGCCAGCAGTTTCGAGGGGTACACCGGGGAGCTGTTTTTT. It encodes CASSFEGYTGELFF.

The rearrangement uses TRBV30 and TRBJ1-3; no clear D. The CDR3 spans 14 residues. Germline V gene data show CDR1 as GTSNPN and CDR2 as SVGIG (reference sequence). Deletions cut 0 bases from V and 0 bases from J, with 6 bases between. The CDR3 loop is CAWSVLLSGNTIYF. CDR3 coding DNA: TGTGCCTGGAGTGTACTACTCTCTGGAAACACCATATATTTT.

This clonotype has more than one count but fewer than ten. The chain has TRBV11-3 and TRBJ2-7; D gene unclear. Germline CDR1 is SGHNT and CDR2 is YENEEA. V was clipped by 0 bases and J by 4 bases, with 7 bases between them. This CDR3 has 13 residues. In DNA, the CDR3 is TGTGCCAGCAGCTTAGATCCAGGTTACGAGCAGTACTTC. Protein product: CASSLDPGYEQYF.

The rearrangement joins TRBV2 to TRBJ1-1; D is unresolved. This CDR3 has 14 residues. V was pared by 7 bases and J by 4 bases, with 16 bases between. The germline gives CDR1 SNHLY, CDR2 FYNNEI. The CDR3 is CASTLDPRPTEAFF. The CDR3 DNA reads as TGTGCCAGCACCCTGGACCCCAGGCCCACTGAAGCTTTCTTT. Combining the CDR3 with reference TRBV2 and TRBJ1-1 gives the whole variable domain EPEVTQTPSHQVTQMGQEVILRCVPISNHLYFYWYRQILGQKVEFLVSFYNNEISEKSEIFDDQFSVERPDGSNFTLKIRSTKLEDSAMYFCASTLDPRPTEAFFGQGTRLTVV.